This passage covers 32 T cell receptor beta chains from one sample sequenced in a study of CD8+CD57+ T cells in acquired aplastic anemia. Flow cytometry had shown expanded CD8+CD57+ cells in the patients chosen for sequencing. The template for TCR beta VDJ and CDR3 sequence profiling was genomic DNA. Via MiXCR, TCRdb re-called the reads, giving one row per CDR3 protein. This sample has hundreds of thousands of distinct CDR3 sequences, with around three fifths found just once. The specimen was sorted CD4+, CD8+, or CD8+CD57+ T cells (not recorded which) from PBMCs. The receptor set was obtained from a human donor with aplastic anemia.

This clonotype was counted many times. CDR3 sequence: CASSPRQGMNTEAFF. The DNA of the CDR3 is TGTGCCAGCAGCCCAAGACAGGGTATGAACACTGAAGCTTTCTTT. The V gene is TRBV5-8, the J gene TRBJ1-1; TRBD1 matches 7 bases. Germline-derived CDR1 and CDR2 are SGHTS and YDEGEE. This CDR3 is built from 15 residues. J lost 0 bases, V lost 4 bases, and 6 bases had no gene match.

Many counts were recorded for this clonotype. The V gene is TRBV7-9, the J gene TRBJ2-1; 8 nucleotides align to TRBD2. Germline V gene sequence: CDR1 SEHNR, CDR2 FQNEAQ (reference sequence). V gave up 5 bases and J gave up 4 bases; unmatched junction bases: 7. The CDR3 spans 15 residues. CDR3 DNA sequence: TGTGCCAGCAGCCAACGGGGGGGGGGTTACAATGAGCAGTTCTTC. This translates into CASSQRGGGYNEQFF.

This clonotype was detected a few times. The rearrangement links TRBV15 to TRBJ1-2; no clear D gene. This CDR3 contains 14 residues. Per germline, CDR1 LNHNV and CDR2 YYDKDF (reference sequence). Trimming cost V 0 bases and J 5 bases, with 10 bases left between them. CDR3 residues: CATSRDPGPYGYTF. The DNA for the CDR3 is TGTGCCACCAGCAGAGATCCCGGACCATATGGCTACACCTTC.

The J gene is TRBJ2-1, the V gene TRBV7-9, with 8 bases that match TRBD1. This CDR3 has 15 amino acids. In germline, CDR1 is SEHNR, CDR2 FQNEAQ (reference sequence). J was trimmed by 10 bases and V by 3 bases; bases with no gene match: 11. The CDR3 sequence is CASSFQGAARGEQFF. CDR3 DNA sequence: TGTGCCAGCAGCTTCCAGGGGGCCGCCCGCGGGGAGCAGTTCTTC.

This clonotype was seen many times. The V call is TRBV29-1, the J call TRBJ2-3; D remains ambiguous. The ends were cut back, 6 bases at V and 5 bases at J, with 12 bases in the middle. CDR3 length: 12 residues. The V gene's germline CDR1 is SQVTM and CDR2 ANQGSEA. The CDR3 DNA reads TGCAGCGTGGACCCCGCCGGAGATACGCAGTATTTT. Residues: CSVDPAGDTQYF.

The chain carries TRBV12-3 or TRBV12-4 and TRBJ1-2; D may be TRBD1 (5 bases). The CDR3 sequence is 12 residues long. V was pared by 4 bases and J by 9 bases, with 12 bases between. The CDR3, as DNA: TGTGCCAGCAGTTCGACAGCCCCAAGCTACACCTTC. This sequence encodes CASSSTAPSYTF.

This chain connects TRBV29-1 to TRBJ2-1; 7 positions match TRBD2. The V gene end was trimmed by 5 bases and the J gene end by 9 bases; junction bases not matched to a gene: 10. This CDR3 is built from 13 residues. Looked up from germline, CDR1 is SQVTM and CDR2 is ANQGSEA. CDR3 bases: TGCAGCGTTCGTCCGGGAGGAGAGGGTGAGCAGTTCTTC. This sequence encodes CSVRPGGEGEQFF.

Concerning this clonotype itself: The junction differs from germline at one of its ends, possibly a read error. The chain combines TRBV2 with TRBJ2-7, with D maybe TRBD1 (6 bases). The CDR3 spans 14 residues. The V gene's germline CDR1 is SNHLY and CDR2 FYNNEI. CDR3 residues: CSSSFGTPNYEQYF. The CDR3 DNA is TGTTCCAGCAGTTTCGGGACACCGAACTACGAGCAGTACTTC.

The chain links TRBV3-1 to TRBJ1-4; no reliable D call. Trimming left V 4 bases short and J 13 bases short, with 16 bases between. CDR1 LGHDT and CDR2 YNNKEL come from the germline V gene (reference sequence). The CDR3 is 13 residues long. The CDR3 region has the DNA TGTGCCAGCAGCCCGTCTAGCGGGGTCAGACTGTTTTTT. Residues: CASSPSSGVRLFF.

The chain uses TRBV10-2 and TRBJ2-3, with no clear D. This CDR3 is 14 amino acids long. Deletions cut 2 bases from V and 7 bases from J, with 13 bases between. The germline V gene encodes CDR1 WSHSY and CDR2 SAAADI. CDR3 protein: CASSEVKPGYTQYF. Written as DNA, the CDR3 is TGCGCCAGCAGTGAGGTTAAACCGGGCTATACGCAGTATTTT.

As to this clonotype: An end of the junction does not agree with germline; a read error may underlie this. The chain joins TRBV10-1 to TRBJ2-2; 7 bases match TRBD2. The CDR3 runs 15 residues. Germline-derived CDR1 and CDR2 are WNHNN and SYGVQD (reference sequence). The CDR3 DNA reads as TGCGCCAGCAGTGATCTAGCGGAAGGTGTCGGGGAGCTGTCTTTT. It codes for CASSDLAEGVGELSF.

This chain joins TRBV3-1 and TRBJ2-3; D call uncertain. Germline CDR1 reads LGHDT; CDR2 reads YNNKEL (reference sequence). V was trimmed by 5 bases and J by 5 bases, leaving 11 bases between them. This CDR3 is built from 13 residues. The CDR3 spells CASSNLGIDTQYF. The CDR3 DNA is TGTGCCAGCAGCAACCTAGGGATAGATACGCAGTATTTT.

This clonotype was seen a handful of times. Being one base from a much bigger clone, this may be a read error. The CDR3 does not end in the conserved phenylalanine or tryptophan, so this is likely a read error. The CDR3 protein is CASSQVPVETQYL. DNA for the CDR3: TGTGCCAGCAGCCAAGTACCTGTGGAGACCCAGTACCTC. The gene calls are TRBV3-1 and TRBJ2-5; D gene unclear. V lost 1 base and J 5 bases, leaving 8 bases between the germline ends. This CDR3 has 13 residues. Germline CDR1 LGHDT, CDR2 YNNKEL (reference sequence).

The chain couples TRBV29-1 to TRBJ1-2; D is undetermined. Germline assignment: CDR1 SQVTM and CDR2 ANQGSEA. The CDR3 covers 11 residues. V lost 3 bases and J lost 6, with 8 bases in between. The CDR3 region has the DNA TGCAGCGTTGATTCTAGGAATGGCTACACCTTC. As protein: CSVDSRNGYTF.

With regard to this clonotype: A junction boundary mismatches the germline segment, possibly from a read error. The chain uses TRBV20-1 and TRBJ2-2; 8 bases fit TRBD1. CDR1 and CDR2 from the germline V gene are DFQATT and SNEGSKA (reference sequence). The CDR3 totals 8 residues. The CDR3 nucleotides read TGCAGTGCTAGGACAGGGGTTTTT. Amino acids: CSARTGVF.

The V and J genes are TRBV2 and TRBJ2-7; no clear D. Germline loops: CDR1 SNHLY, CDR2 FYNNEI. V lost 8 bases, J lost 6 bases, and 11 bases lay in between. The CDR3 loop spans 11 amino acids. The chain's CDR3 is CASRIVGEQYF. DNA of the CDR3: TGTGCCAGCCGGATAGTCGGCGAGCAGTACTTC.

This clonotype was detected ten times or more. DNA of the CDR3: TGTGCCAGTAGTAGCTGGGAGGCAGTTGAAGCTTTCTTT. This codes for CASSSWEAVEAFF. The V gene is TRBV19, the J gene TRBJ1-1, with no clear D. The CDR3 is made up of 13 amino acids. Trimming took 4 bases from V and 7 from J, leaving 13 bases between them. CDR1 and CDR2 from the germline V gene are LNHDA and SQIVND (reference sequence).

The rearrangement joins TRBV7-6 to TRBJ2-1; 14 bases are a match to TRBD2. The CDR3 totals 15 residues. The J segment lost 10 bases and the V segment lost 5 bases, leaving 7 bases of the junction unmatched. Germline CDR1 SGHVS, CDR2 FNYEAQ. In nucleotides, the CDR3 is TGTGCCAGCAGCGGAGGACTAGCGGGGGGAAGGGAGCAGTTCTTC. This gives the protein CASSGGLAGGREQFF.

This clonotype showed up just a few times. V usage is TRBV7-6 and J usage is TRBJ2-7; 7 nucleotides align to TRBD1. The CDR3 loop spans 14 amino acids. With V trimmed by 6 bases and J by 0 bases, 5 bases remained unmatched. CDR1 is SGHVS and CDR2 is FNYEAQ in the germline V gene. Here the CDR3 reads CASRIRDSSYEQYF. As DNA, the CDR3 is TGTGCCAGCAGGATCCGGGACAGCTCCTACGAGCAGTACTTC.

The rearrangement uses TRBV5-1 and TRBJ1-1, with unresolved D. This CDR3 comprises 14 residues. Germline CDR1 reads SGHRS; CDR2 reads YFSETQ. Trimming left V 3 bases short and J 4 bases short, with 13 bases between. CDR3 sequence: CASSSDGVGTEAFF. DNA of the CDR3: TGCGCCAGCAGCTCCGACGGGGTGGGCACTGAAGCTTTCTTT.

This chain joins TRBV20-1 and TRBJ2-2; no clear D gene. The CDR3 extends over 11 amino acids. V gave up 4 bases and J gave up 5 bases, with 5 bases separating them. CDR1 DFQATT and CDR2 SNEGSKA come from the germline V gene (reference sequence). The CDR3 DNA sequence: TGCAGTGCTATTGTAACCGGGGAGCTGTTTTTT. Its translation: CSAIVTGELFF.

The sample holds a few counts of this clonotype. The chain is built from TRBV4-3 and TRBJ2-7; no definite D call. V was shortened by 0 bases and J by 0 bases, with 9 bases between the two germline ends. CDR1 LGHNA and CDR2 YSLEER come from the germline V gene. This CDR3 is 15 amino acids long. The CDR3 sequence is CASSQDAASSYEQYF. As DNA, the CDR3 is TGCGCCAGCAGCCAAGATGCCGCTAGCTCCTACGAGCAGTACTTC.

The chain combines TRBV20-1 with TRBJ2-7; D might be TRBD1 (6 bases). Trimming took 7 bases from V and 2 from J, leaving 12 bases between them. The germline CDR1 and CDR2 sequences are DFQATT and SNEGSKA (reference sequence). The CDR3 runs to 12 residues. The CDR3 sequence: CSGSDRTYEQYF. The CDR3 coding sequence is TGCAGTGGATCCGACAGGACCTACGAGCAGTACTTC.

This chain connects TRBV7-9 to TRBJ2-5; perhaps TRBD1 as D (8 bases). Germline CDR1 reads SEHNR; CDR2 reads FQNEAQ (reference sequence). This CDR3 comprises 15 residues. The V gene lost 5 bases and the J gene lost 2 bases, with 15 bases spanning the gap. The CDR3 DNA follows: TGTGCCAGCAGCCCCGGACAGGGAGGGCAAGAGACCCAGTACTTC. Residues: CASSPGQGGQETQYF.

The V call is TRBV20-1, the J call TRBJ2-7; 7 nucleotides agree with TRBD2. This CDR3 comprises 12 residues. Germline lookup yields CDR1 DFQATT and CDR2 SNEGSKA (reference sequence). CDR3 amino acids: CSFYAGVGEQYF. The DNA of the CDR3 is TGCAGCTTCTATGCGGGGGTTGGTGAGCAGTACTTC.

The CDR3 protein is CASGRRQGTHEQYF. CDR3 in DNA: TGTGCCAGCGGTCGAAGGCAGGGGACCCACGAGCAGTACTTC. This sequence joins TRBV6-5 and TRBJ2-7, with D perhaps matching TRBD1 (6 bases). The CDR3 has 14 residues. Germline lookup yields CDR1 MNHEY and CDR2 SVGAGI. The ends were cut back, 8 bases at V and 5 bases at J, with 19 bases in the middle.

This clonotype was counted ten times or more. CDR3 in DNA: TGTGCCAGCATTAGCGGACTAGCGGGAGCGAACACCGGGGAGCTGTTTTTT. Translated: CASISGLAGANTGELFF. This chain links TRBV6-1 with TRBJ2-2, with 13 positions matching TRBD2. The germline CDR1 and CDR2 sequences are MNHNS and SASEGT. The V gene end was trimmed by 7 bases and the J gene end by 0 bases; junction bases not matched to a gene: 5. The CDR3 runs to 17 residues.

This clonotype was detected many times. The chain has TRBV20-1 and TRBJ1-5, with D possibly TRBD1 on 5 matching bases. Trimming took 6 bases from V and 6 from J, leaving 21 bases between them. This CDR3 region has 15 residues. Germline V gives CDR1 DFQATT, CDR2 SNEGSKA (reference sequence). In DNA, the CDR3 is TGCAGTGCAATCGCTCGGGGCTCAGGGAGTCAGCCCCAGCATTTT. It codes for CSAIARGSGSQPQHF.

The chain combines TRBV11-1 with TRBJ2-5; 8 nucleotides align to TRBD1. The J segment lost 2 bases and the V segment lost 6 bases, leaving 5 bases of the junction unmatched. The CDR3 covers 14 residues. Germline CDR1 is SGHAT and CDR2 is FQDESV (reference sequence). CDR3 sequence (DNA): TGTGCCAGCAGTCTGGACAGGGAACAAGAGACCCAGTACTTC. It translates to CASSLDREQETQYF.

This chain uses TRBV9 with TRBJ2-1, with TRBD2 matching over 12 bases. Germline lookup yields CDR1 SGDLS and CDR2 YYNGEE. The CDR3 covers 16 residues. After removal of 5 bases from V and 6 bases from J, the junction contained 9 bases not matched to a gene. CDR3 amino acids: CASRILAGGPGNEQFF. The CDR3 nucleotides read TGTGCCAGCAGAATTCTAGCGGGGGGGCCGGGCAATGAGCAGTTCTTC.

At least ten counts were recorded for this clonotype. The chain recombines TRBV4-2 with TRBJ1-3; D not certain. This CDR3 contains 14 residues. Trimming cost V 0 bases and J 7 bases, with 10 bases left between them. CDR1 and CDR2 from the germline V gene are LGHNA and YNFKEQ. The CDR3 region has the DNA TGTGCCAGCAGCCAAGAAGCCCCGGCGAACACCATATATTTT. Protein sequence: CASSQEAPANTIYF.

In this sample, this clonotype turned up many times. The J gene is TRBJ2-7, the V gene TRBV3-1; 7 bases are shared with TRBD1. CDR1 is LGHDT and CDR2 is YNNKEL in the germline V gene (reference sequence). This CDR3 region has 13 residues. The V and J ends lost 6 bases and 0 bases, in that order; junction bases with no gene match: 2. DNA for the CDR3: TGTGCCAGCAGAAACAGGGGCTCCTACGAGCAGTACTTC. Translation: CASRNRGSYEQYF.